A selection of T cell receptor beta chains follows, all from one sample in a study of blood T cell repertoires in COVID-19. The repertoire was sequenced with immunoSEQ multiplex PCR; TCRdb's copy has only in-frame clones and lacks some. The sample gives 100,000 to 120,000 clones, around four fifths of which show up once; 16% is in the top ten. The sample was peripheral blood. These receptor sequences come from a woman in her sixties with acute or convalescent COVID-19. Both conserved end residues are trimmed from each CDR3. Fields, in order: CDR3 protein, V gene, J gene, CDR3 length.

ASSNPGQQDHEQF,TRBV7-9,TRBJ2-1,13
SVDRGATEAF,TRBV29-1,TRBJ1-1,10
ATRRTSWDTQY,TRBV6-5,TRBJ2-3,11
ASASRGLADQETQY,TRBV7-2,TRBJ2-5,14
ASSSTDVGELF,TRBV7-3,TRBJ2-2,11
ASSTSGGSLEQF,TRBV6-6,TRBJ2-1,12
ATSDPRGFGETQY,TRBV24-1,TRBJ2-5,13
ASSRRSGGFDEQF,TRBV5-1,TRBJ2-1,13
ASSLSAGGHSPLH,TRBV27,TRBJ1-6,13
ASSLGRQMTSPLH,TRBV7-8,TRBJ1-6,13
ASSMPRAFQETQY,TRBV19,TRBJ2-5,13
ASSLGTGADGYT,TRBV11-2,TRBJ1-2,12
ASSLSGDPTDTQY,TRBV9,TRBJ2-3,13
ASSTTENTEAF,TRBV9,TRBJ1-1,11
ASSQAVLNEKLF,TRBV7-9,TRBJ1-4,12
AADTGTDNQPQH,TRBV19,TRBJ1-5,12
ASSISGQGGTEAF,TRBV6-5,TRBJ1-1,13
ATSGLVGTGELF,TRBV4-1,TRBJ2-2,12
ASRKERERLDTQY,TRBV28,TRBJ2-3,13
ASSLAEPRSSYNEQF,TRBV5-5,TRBJ2-1,15
SGTGAANTEAF,TRBV29-1,TRBJ1-1,11
AWRRTGRNEQF,TRBV30,TRBJ2-1,11
ASSERQGHQPQH,TRBV28,TRBJ1-5,12
ASSVPAGLASYGYT,TRBV9,TRBJ1-2,14
ASRVDNRSNGYT,TRBV5-1,TRBJ1-2,12
ASLNRGGGDEQF,TRBV2,TRBJ2-1,12
ASSPGGGVSGRDIQY,TRBV4-1,TRBJ2-4,15
ASSGGTWTGEFYGYT,TRBV9,TRBJ1-2,15
ASSEEVDQPQH,TRBV6-4,TRBJ1-5,11
ASSQAFSPLH,TRBV12-3/TRBV12-4,TRBJ1-6,10
ASSPRRDSDYGYT,TRBV5-1,TRBJ1-2,13
ASSHTRGTGGADNQPQH,TRBV21-1,TRBJ1-5,17
ASSPDGLAGYLETQY,TRBV5-1,TRBJ2-5,15
AISVAPQETQY,TRBV10-3,TRBJ2-5,11
ASSPRQGYGYT,TRBV18,TRBJ1-2,11
ASSLGAMRADTQY,TRBV11-2,TRBJ2-3,13
ASSSPRGQTNTEAF,TRBV5-1,TRBJ1-1,14
ASSTRDNYSPLH,TRBV19,TRBJ1-6,12
ASSPLTALIWNTIY,TRBV7-9,TRBJ1-3,14
ASSKVRSRTVQTGELF,TRBV21-1,TRBJ2-2,16
ASSEGAEEAF,TRBV2,TRBJ1-1,10
ASSVGMQGTGTYEQY,TRBV9,TRBJ2-7,15
ASSERPGGGNTIY,TRBV6-1,TRBJ1-3,13
ASSQVSTEKLF,TRBV14,TRBJ1-4,11
ASRKTSHNEQF,TRBV12-3/TRBV12-4,TRBJ2-1,11
ATSDPGQGASEQF,TRBV24-1,TRBJ2-1,13
ASSHRDSRIYEQY,TRBV19,TRBJ2-7,13
ASSPLGGVGELF,TRBV7-3,TRBJ2-2,12
ASSQVGQGLFEAF,TRBV5-6,TRBJ1-1,13